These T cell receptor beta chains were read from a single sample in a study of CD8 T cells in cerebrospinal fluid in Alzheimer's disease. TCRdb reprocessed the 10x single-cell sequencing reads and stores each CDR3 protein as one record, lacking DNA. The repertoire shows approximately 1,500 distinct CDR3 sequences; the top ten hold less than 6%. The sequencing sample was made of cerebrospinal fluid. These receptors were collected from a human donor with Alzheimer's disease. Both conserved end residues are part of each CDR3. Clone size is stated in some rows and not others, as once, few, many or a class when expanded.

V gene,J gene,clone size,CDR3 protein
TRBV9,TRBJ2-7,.,CASSEGALTQQYF
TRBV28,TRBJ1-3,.,CASSSGGWASGNTIYF
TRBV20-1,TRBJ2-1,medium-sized,CSAPRGSGNNEQFF
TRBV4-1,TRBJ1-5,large,CASSLTTGGNQPQHF
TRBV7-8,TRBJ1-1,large,CASSWGQLNTEAFF
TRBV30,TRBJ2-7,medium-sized,CAWSKGQGFYEQYF
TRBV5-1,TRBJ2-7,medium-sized,CASSFGQARSYEQYF
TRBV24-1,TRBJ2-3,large,CATSDLIGGTDTQYF
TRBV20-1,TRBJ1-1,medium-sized,CTSPGQGSRTEAFF
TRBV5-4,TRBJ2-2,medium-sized,CASSPGTGPGELFF
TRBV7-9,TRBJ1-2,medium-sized,CASSQRDRGLDGYTF
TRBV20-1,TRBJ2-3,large,CSAPRPQAGDTDTQYF
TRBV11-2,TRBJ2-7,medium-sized,CASSLGRHEQYF
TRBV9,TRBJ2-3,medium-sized,CASTLTARGADTQYF
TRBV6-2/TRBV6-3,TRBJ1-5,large,CASSPPRAGRNQPQHF
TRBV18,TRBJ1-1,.,CASSNGGRTEAFF
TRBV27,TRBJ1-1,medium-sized,CASNVGTGMNTEAFF
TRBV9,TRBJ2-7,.,CASSVVDGSEQYF